Listed below are T cell receptor beta chains from one sample, sequenced in a study of regulatory T cells in long-lasting Graves disease. TCRdb passed the multiplex PCR reads through MiXCR, listing each CDR3 protein once. The sample has roughly 300,000 distinct CDR3 sequences; about 20% are singletons. The material was peripheral blood mononuclear cells (PBMCs), obtained when the disease was refractory, from a patient treated with antithyroid drugs. Every receptor here comes from a female donor with Graves disease. CDR3s include the opening cysteine and the closing phenylalanine or tryptophan.

V,CDR3
TRBV27,CASSPMAGWYEQYF
TRBV5-6,CASSPAGLAEAFF
TRBV12-3/TRBV12-4,CASSPGGAKGYTF
TRBV9,CASSVRGQLSPLHF
TRBV6-1,CASTSTGANEQYF
TRBV7-3,CASSQELPTGRGEQYF
TRBV6-1,CASSPLGGTEAFF
TRBV6-5,CASSYLGAGDEQYF
TRBV10-3,CAISVTGPYEQHF
TRBV10-3,CAIRSRGREDENTEAFF
TRBV7-2,CAGSLRQNTEAFF
TRBV19,CASSDRLGGKLQETQYF
TRBV29-1,CSVDSGGSYEQYF
TRBV7-2,CASSFGTGQNSPLHF
TRBV27,CASSSSTMNTGELFF
TRBV24-1,CATSGSGTGRTDTQYF
TRBV6-1,CASRPGGSTGETQYF
TRBV11-2,CAVPGTSGRASYNEQFF
TRBV28,CASSSPSAYEQYF
TRBV6-2/TRBV6-3,CASSYGGFRREKLFF
TRBV12-3/TRBV12-4,CASSLDRGITEAFF
TRBV30,CAWMAPGATNEKLFF
TRBV7-2,CASSLARGVGSPLHF
TRBV10-3,CAISESRVKYF
TRBV4-1,CASSQDLAGGEETQYF
TRBV18,CASSSDRGLSGALFF
TRBV7-9,CASSLVDGQETQYF
TRBV14,CASSQVWQGGEQYF
TRBV11-2,CASSLVRGPSYNEQFF
TRBV5-1,CASNLGQGEQYF
TRBV5-4,CASTVVGNNEQFF